The table lists the clone carrying this TCR beta chain with a few counts. This record belongs to a study of blood T cells in healthy people across ages. Alongside a J-beta primer mix, a sample-barcoded 5' primer served in a second PCR lasting about 7 to 12 cycles. TCRdb ran MiXCR on the 5' RACE reads and lists one entry per CDR3 protein. Here the sample spans under 700,000 distinct CDR3 sequences, 24% being singletons. These records were also assigned to another study, of T cells of mothers and their children.

The receptor comes from a boy between 10 and 17 years old in good health. Sequenced material: blood.

The CDR3 protein is CASSLGPTGSPLHF. In DNA, the CDR3 is TGTGCCAGCAGTTTAGGGCCCACCGGTAGCCCCCTCCACTTT. The chain combines TRBV12-3 or TRBV12-4 with TRBJ1-6; no clear D gene. The CDR3 runs 14 residues. V lost 1 base to trimming and J lost 13 bases, with 14 bases between them.